These 24 T cell receptor beta chains were sequenced from one sample in a study of blood T cell repertoires in COVID-19. TCRdb's copy holds only in-frame clones and misses some; the assay was immunoSEQ multiplex PCR. The sample records 200,000 to 250,000 clones, 70% to 90% being singletons. Sequenced: peripheral blood. These receptors were collected from a man in his sixties with acute or convalescent COVID-19.

The rearrangement joins TRBV4-2 to TRBJ2-1; perhaps TRBD2 as D (5 bases). Trimming shortened V by 0 bases and J by 3 bases, and 12 bases separated the two germline ends. From germline, CDR1 is LGHNA and CDR2 YNFKEQ. The length of the CDR3 is 16 residues. CDR3 residues: CASSQDPIRGYNEQFF. The CDR3 region has the DNA TGTGCCAGCAGCCAAGATCCAATACGGGGCTACAATGAGCAGTTCTTC.

J is TRBJ1-1 and V is TRBV19; D is unclear. The CDR3 runs to 13 residues. Germline CDR1 LNHDA, CDR2 SQIVND (reference sequence). The V end was cut by 7 bases, the J end by 1 base, with 10 bases between. This CDR3 is CASTQTANTEAFF. CDR3 bases: TGTGCCAGTACCCAAACAGCGAACACTGAAGCTTTCTTT.

This sequence joins TRBV5-1 and TRBJ2-5; D unclear. Germline-derived CDR1 and CDR2 are SGHRS and YFSETQ. The CDR3 is 13 residues long. Trimming removed 0 bases from V and 2 bases from J, with 5 bases in between. DNA of the CDR3: TGCGCCAGCAGCTTGGCCTTGCAAGAGACCCAGTACTTC. Protein product: CASSLALQETQYF.

The chain recombines TRBV6-2 or TRBV6-3 with TRBJ2-3; no reliable D call. CDR3 length: 16 amino acids. V lost 2 bases to trimming and J lost 0 bases, with 12 bases between them. Germline V gene data show CDR1 as MNHEY and CDR2 as SVGEGT. The CDR3 DNA sequence: TGTGCCAGCAGTTACCCGCTTACTACTAGCACAGATACGCAGTATTTT. As protein: CASSYPLTTSTDTQYF.

DNA of the CDR3: TGTGCCAGCAGCACTCCCTATCGTTCTGGAAACACCATATATTTT. Protein product: CASSTPYRSGNTIYF. The V and J genes are TRBV3-1 (or the pseudogene TRBV3-2) and TRBJ1-3; D not certain. The CDR3 length is 15 residues. Per germline, CDR1 LGHDT and CDR2 YNNKEL (reference sequence). V was cut by 5 bases and J by 1 base, with 12 bases left in between.

The rearrangement links TRBV3-1 (or the pseudogene TRBV3-2) to TRBJ2-7; TRBD1 agrees at 10 bases. There are 15 residues in the CDR3. The germline CDR1 and CDR2 sequences are LGHDT and YNNKEL (reference sequence). With 4 bases clipped from V and 4 bases from J, the junction kept 7 bases outside the gene matches. The CDR3 loop reads CASSRGTGAPYEQYF. For the CDR3, the DNA is TGTGCCAGCAGCCGGGGGACAGGGGCCCCGTACGAGCAGTACTTC.

The chain uses TRBV4-2 and TRBJ1-6; tentatively, D is TRBD1 (5 bases). The germline V gene has CDR1 LGHNA and CDR2 YNFKEQ. Trimming shortened V by 0 bases and J by 3 bases, and 6 bases separated the two germline ends. The CDR3 loop spans 15 amino acids. The CDR3: CASSQDGHYNSPLHF. In nucleotides, the CDR3 is TGTGCCAGCAGCCAAGACGGACACTATAATTCACCCCTCCACTTT.

The chain employs TRBV6-5 and TRBJ2-7; TRBD2 agrees at 7 bases. Trimming cost V 8 bases and J 0 bases; bases outside gene matches: 4. The CDR3 sequence is 13 residues long. Germline V gives CDR1 MNHEY, CDR2 SVGAGI. Here the CDR3 reads CASGRAVSYEQYF. The CDR3 nucleotides are TGTGCCAGCGGGAGGGCCGTCTCCTACGAGCAGTACTTC.

This clone was found a few times. In the same sample, other DNA sequences code for this CDR3. The chain couples TRBV10-3 to TRBJ2-3, with TRBD2 matching over 11 bases. CDR3 length equals 14 residues. V lost 6 bases, J lost 3 bases, and 2 bases stayed unmatched. Germline CDR1 reads ENHRY; CDR2 reads SYGVKD. Here the CDR3 DNA reads TGTGCCATCAGACTAGCGGGAGAGACAGATACGCAGTATTTT. Amino acids: CAIRLAGETDTQYF.

The V gene is TRBV14, the J gene TRBJ2-1; 8 bases match TRBD2. With V trimmed by 0 bases and J by 2 bases, 6 bases remained unmatched. Germline loops: CDR1 SGHDN, CDR2 FVKESK. The CDR3 extends over 17 amino acids. CDR3 coding DNA: TGTGCCAGCAGCCAAGAAAGACTAGCGCAAGCCTACAATGAGCAGTTCTTC. Encoded protein: CASSQERLAQAYNEQFF.

The CDR3 spells CASSIGQQAYEQYF. The CDR3 DNA follows: TGTGCCAGCAGCATAGGTCAGCAGGCCTACGAGCAGTACTTC. The V gene is TRBV9, the J gene TRBJ2-7; D not certain. CDR1 and CDR2 from the germline V gene are SGDLS and YYNGEE. The CDR3 is 14 amino acids. Deletions cut 4 bases from V and 2 bases from J, with 13 bases between.

The V gene is TRBV27, the J gene TRBJ1-5, with no clear D. Germline V gene sequence: CDR1 MNHEY, CDR2 SMNVEV (reference sequence). V lost 1 base and J 2 bases, leaving 12 bases between the germline ends. The CDR3 totals 16 residues. In nucleotides, the CDR3 is TGTGCCAGCAGTTTATATCCCTCGCGGGGCAATCAGCCCCAGCATTTT. It is translated as CASSLYPSRGNQPQHF.

This clone was found a few times. CDR3 DNA: TGTGCCAGCAGCTCAGGACAGCGTAGCTCTGGGGCCAACGTCCTGACTTTC. Translation: CASSSGQRSSGANVLTF. The chain uses TRBV7-9 and TRBJ2-6, with a tentative D call TRBD1 (6 bases). This CDR3 has 17 residues. Per germline, CDR1 SEHNR and CDR2 FQNEAQ (reference sequence). Trimming took 4 bases from V and 0 from J, leaving 13 bases between them.

This clone has a single count. The chain links TRBV7-2 to TRBJ1-5; D is unresolved. Germline V gene data show CDR1 as SGHTA and CDR2 as FQGNSA. With 5 bases removed from V and 1 base from J, the gap between germline ends came to 3 bases. CDR3 length equals 12 residues. CDR3 bases: TGTGCCAGCAGCCCGAGCAATCAGCCCCAGCATTTT. Protein sequence: CASSPSNQPQHF.

The chain uses TRBV3-1 (or the pseudogene TRBV3-2) and TRBJ1-5, with D tentatively TRBD1 (5 bases). Trimming shortened V by 2 bases and J by 7 bases, and 12 bases separated the two germline ends. From germline, CDR1 is LGHDT and CDR2 YNNKEL (reference sequence). CDR3 length: 14 amino acids. The chain's CDR3 is CASSQTGQEQPQHF. The CDR3 nucleotides read TGTGCCAGCAGCCAAACAGGACAAGAACAGCCCCAGCATTTT.

The rearrangement joins TRBV9 to TRBJ2-7, with 10 bases fitting TRBD1. Trimming at V came to 4 bases and at J to 5 bases, leaving 9 bases not matched to a gene. Germline loops: CDR1 SGDLS, CDR2 YYNGEE. The CDR3 has 15 amino acids. CDR3: CASSLRDRGVNEQYF. The CDR3 region has the DNA TGTGCCAGCAGCTTAAGGGACAGGGGTGTGAACGAGCAGTACTTC.

The chain recombines TRBV27 with TRBJ1-2; D ambiguous. Trimming cost V 4 bases and J 6 bases, with 15 bases left between them. Germline values: CDR1 MNHEY, CDR2 SMNVEV (reference sequence). The CDR3 runs to 14 residues. CDR3 bases: TGTGCCAGCAGTTACGGGGTGAATGGCAATGGCTACACCTTC. It is translated as CASSYGVNGNGYTF.

The rearrangement links TRBV12-3 or TRBV12-4 to TRBJ2-3; a possible D gene is TRBD1 (5 bases). V dropped 5 bases and J dropped 7 bases, with 10 bases sitting between them. The CDR3 runs to 12 residues. This CDR3 reads CASSQQANTQYF. For the CDR3, the DNA is TGTGCCAGCAGTCAACAGGCTAATACGCAGTATTTT.

This clone was found a few times. V and J are TRBV6-5 and TRBJ2-5; tentative D call: TRBD2 (7 bases). V dropped 2 bases and J dropped 4 bases, with 11 bases sitting between them. The CDR3 covers 14 residues. Germline CDR1 is MNHEY and CDR2 is SVGAGI. CDR3 protein: CASSYRGGGETQYF. The CDR3 DNA reads TGTGCCAGCAGTTACCGAGGGGGGGGAGAGACCCAGTACTTC.

The chain recombines TRBV28 with TRBJ2-3, with D uncertain. The V and J ends lost 6 bases and 2 bases respectively, with 9 bases between them. Germline V gene lookup returns CDR1 MDHEN and CDR2 SYDVKM. The CDR3 is 13 residues long. The CDR3 sequence is CASRPSYTDTQYF. The DNA of the CDR3 is TGTGCCAGCAGGCCCTCCTACACAGATACGCAGTATTTT.

A remark on this clone: Other DNA variants within this sample encode the same CDR3. CDR3 sequence reads: CASSLAGGPYEQYF. CDR3 nucleotide sequence: TGCGCCAGCAGCTTGGCGGGAGGGCCCTACGAGCAGTACTTC. The chain combines TRBV5-1 with TRBJ2-7; 8 bases match TRBD2. Germline V gene lookup returns CDR1 SGHRS and CDR2 YFSETQ. Trimming at V came to 0 bases and at J to 2 bases, leaving 1 base not matched to a gene. CDR3 length: 14 amino acids.

The rearrangement uses TRBV9 and TRBJ2-3; TRBD2 is a possible D gene (6 bases). Germline V CDR1 and CDR2: SGDLS, YYNGEE. The ends were cut back, 2 bases at V and 0 bases at J, with 13 bases in the middle. The CDR3 contains 16 residues. CDR3 loop: CASSVLPGLSTDTQYF. The DNA for the CDR3 is TGTGCCAGCAGCGTCTTACCGGGACTGAGCACAGATACGCAGTATTTT.

The chain links TRBV6-2 or TRBV6-3 to TRBJ1-2, with D perhaps TRBD1 (6 bases). The germline gives CDR1 MNHEY, CDR2 SVGEGT. The CDR3 is 14 residues long. The V end lost 5 bases, the J end lost 9 bases, and 19 bases lay between the germline ends. The chain's CDR3 is CASSLPRGAQSYTF. In DNA form, the CDR3 reads TGTGCCAGCAGTCTACCGCGGGGGGCTCAGAGCTACACCTTC.

The genes are TRBV15 and TRBJ1-1, with D unclear. This CDR3 is built from 14 residues. Germline V gene lookup returns CDR1 LNHNV and CDR2 YYDKDF (reference sequence). Between the trimmed V and J ends, which lost 6 bases and 1 base, there was a span of 12 bases. The CDR3 region is CATRISYQNTEAFF. DNA for the CDR3: TGTGCCACCAGAATATCCTATCAGAACACTGAAGCTTTCTTT.